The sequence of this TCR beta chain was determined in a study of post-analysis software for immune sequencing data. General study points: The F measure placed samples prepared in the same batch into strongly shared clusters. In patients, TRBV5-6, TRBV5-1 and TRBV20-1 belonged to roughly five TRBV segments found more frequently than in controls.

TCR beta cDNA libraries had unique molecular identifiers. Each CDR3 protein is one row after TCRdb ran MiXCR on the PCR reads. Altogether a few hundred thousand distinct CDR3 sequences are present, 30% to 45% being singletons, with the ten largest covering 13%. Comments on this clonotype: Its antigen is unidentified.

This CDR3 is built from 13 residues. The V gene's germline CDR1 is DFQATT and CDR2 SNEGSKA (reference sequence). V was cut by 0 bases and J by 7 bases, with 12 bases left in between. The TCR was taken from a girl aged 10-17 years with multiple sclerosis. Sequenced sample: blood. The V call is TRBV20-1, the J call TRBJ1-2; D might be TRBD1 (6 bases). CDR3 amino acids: CSAREGAGSGYTF. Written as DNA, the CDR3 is TGCAGTGCTAGAGAGGGGGCAGGGTCTGGCTACACCTTC.